These T cell receptor beta chains were read from a single sample in a study of technical replicates of blood from a few donors. Profiling relied on immunoSEQ multiplex PCR, and the TCRdb table lists in-frame clones only, not all of them. The sample has roughly 72,000 clones; roughly 91% are singletons. Input material: T cells isolated from PBMCs. Every receptor here comes from a human donor in good health. Both conserved end residues are part of each CDR3. A D gene is named only where the DNA matches it firmly. Clone size is shown for a subset of rows, as once, few, many or a class of expanded clone.

clone_size: .; j_call: TRBJ2-7; d_call: .; v_call: TRBV13; cdr3_length: 11; cdr3_nt: TGTGCCAGCAGCAGTAGATACGAGCAGTACTTC; cdr3_aa: CASSSRYEQYF
clone_size: .; j_call: TRBJ1-1; d_call: .; v_call: TRBV7-3; cdr3_length: 16; cdr3_nt: TGTGCCAGCAGCTTAGGTCTTTCGGGGATGAACACTGAAGCTTTCTTT; cdr3_aa: CASSLGLSGMNTEAFF
clone_size: .; j_call: TRBJ1-1; d_call: .; v_call: TRBV4-1; cdr3_length: 17; cdr3_nt: TGCGCCAGCAGCCAAGATTCCCATTTTATCGGGAACACTGAAGCTTTCTTT; cdr3_aa: CASSQDSHFIGNTEAFF
clone_size: .; j_call: TRBJ1-1; d_call: .; v_call: TRBV28; cdr3_length: 15; cdr3_nt: TGTGCCAGCAGCCCTGAGAACACAGCAGTAAAAGAAGCTTTCTTT; cdr3_aa: CASSPENTAVKEAFF
clone_size: once; j_call: TRBJ2-6; d_call: .; v_call: TRBV27; cdr3_length: 17; cdr3_nt: TGTGCCAGCAGTTACCGATCAGGGGCCTCTGGGGCCAACGTCCTGACTTTC; cdr3_aa: CASSYRSGASGANVLTF
clone_size: .; j_call: TRBJ2-1; d_call: .; v_call: TRBV6-6; cdr3_length: 15; cdr3_nt: TGTGCCAGCAGCACGGTGAACAGTTTAAACAATGAGCAGTTCTTC; cdr3_aa: CASSTVNSLNNEQFF
clone_size: .; j_call: TRBJ2-7; d_call: TRBD2; v_call: TRBV7-8; cdr3_length: 13; cdr3_nt: TGTGCCAGCAGCCTAGAGGGGCGGGAGGACCAGTACTTC; cdr3_aa: CASSLEGREDQYF
clone_size: .; j_call: TRBJ2-7; d_call: TRBD2; v_call: TRBV19; cdr3_length: 14; cdr3_nt: TGTGCCAGTAGTAGCGGGAGACCCCACGACGAGCAGTACTTC; cdr3_aa: CASSSGRPHDEQYF
clone_size: .; j_call: TRBJ2-3; d_call: .; v_call: TRBV28; cdr3_length: 14; cdr3_nt: TGTGCCAGCAGTGGGAGACTTAGCACAGATACGCAGTATTTT; cdr3_aa: CASSGRLSTDTQYF
clone_size: .; j_call: TRBJ1-4; d_call: TRBD1; v_call: TRBV19; cdr3_length: 16; cdr3_nt: TGTGCCAGTAGTTCACAGGGGGCGCGGACTAATGAAAAACTGTTTTTT; cdr3_aa: CASSSQGARTNEKLFF
clone_size: .; j_call: TRBJ1-2; d_call: TRBD1; v_call: TRBV5-4; cdr3_length: 13; cdr3_nt: TGTGCCAGCAGTCGCGGGGACAGCTATGGCTACACCTTC; cdr3_aa: CASSRGDSYGYTF
clone_size: .; j_call: TRBJ2-3; d_call: .; v_call: TRBV27; cdr3_length: 15; cdr3_nt: TGTGCCAGCAGTTTATACGGGAGCCCTACAGATACGCAGTATTTT; cdr3_aa: CASSLYGSPTDTQYF
clone_size: .; j_call: TRBJ1-1; d_call: TRBD1; v_call: TRBV6-6; cdr3_length: 16; cdr3_nt: TGTGCCAGCAGTTACCCTCTCAGGACAGGGGGCTCTGAAGCTTTCTTT; cdr3_aa: CASSYPLRTGGSEAFF
clone_size: .; j_call: TRBJ2-2; d_call: .; v_call: TRBV7-3; cdr3_length: 14; cdr3_nt: TGTGCCAGCAGCCGTTTACAGGGAGCCGGGGAGCTGTTTTTT; cdr3_aa: CASSRLQGAGELFF
clone_size: .; j_call: TRBJ1-1; d_call: .; v_call: TRBV29-1; cdr3_length: 12; cdr3_nt: TGCAGCGTCGGGGGGGCGAACACTGAAGCTTTCTTT; cdr3_aa: CSVGGANTEAFF
clone_size: .; j_call: TRBJ1-1; d_call: .; v_call: TRBV4-1; cdr3_length: 11; cdr3_nt: TGCGCCAGCAACGGGGGGAACGCAGCTTTCTTT; cdr3_aa: CASNGGNAAFF
clone_size: .; j_call: TRBJ2-5; d_call: TRBD1; v_call: TRBV28; cdr3_length: 16; cdr3_nt: TGTGCCAGCAGCCAACCCTGGACAGGGGGGAGAGAGACCCAGTACTTC; cdr3_aa: CASSQPWTGGRETQYF
clone_size: .; j_call: TRBJ2-5; d_call: TRBD1; v_call: TRBV6-5; cdr3_length: 15; cdr3_nt: TGTGCCAGCCACTCAGGCTCACAGGGGGCTAAGACCCAGTACTTC; cdr3_aa: CASHSGSQGAKTQYF
clone_size: once; j_call: TRBJ2-1; d_call: .; v_call: TRBV5-1; cdr3_length: 15; cdr3_nt: TGCGCCAGCAGCTCCGGACTCAGCTCCTACAATGAGCAGTTCTTC; cdr3_aa: CASSSGLSSYNEQFF
clone_size: few; j_call: TRBJ1-1; d_call: .; v_call: TRBV6-5; cdr3_length: 12; cdr3_nt: TGTGCCAGCGGTGGGCCGAACACTGAAGCTTTCTTT; cdr3_aa: CASGGPNTEAFF
clone_size: .; j_call: TRBJ2-7; d_call: .; v_call: TRBV6-5; cdr3_length: 11; cdr3_nt: TGTGCCAGCAGCCGCCAGTACGAGCAGTACTTC; cdr3_aa: CASSRQYEQYF
clone_size: .; j_call: TRBJ1-1; d_call: TRBD1; v_call: TRBV6-5; cdr3_length: 16; cdr3_nt: TGTGCCAGCAGTTACTCGGGACAGGTCGGGTTCGCTGAAGCTTTCTTT; cdr3_aa: CASSYSGQVGFAEAFF
clone_size: once; j_call: TRBJ2-3; d_call: TRBD2; v_call: TRBV28; cdr3_length: 24; cdr3_nt: TGTGCCAGCAGTTTATATCCGTTACTAGCGGGGGAAAGTTATCCTCTTACTAGCACAGATACGCAGTATTTT; cdr3_aa: CASSLYPLLAGESYPLTSTDTQYF
clone_size: .; j_call: TRBJ2-7; d_call: .; v_call: TRBV10-3; cdr3_length: 13; cdr3_nt: TGTGCCATCAGTGAGTCGAGCCTATACGAGCAGTACTTC; cdr3_aa: CAISESSLYEQYF
clone_size: .; j_call: TRBJ2-1; d_call: .; v_call: TRBV27; cdr3_length: 14; cdr3_nt: TGTGCCAGCAGTTTATCCCAGGGCGTAAATGAGCAGTTCTTC; cdr3_aa: CASSLSQGVNEQFF
clone_size: .; j_call: TRBJ1-1; d_call: .; v_call: TRBV18; cdr3_length: 13; cdr3_nt: TGTGCCAGCTCACTTACACTGAACACTGAAGCTTTCTTT; cdr3_aa: CASSLTLNTEAFF
clone_size: .; j_call: TRBJ2-7; d_call: .; v_call: TRBV4-2; cdr3_length: 13; cdr3_nt: TGTGCCAGCAGCCAAGGGGGCGGATACGAGCAGTACTTC; cdr3_aa: CASSQGGGYEQYF
clone_size: .; j_call: TRBJ1-2; d_call: .; v_call: TRBV2; cdr3_length: 13; cdr3_nt: TGTGCCAGTCCGACAGATCCTAACTATGGCTACACCTTC; cdr3_aa: CASPTDPNYGYTF
clone_size: .; j_call: TRBJ2-2; d_call: .; v_call: TRBV2; cdr3_length: 14; cdr3_nt: TGTGCCAGCAAGGGGCAGCGGAACACCGGGGAGCTGTTTTTT; cdr3_aa: CASKGQRNTGELFF
clone_size: .; j_call: TRBJ2-5; d_call: .; v_call: TRBV4-2; cdr3_length: 15; cdr3_nt: TGTGCCAGCAGCCAAGTCCCTGAGACTACGGAGACCCAGTACTTC; cdr3_aa: CASSQVPETTETQYF
clone_size: few; j_call: TRBJ2-7; d_call: TRBD1; v_call: TRBV7-3; cdr3_length: 14; cdr3_nt: TGTGCCAGCAGCCAGGGGGACAGCTCCTACGAGCAGTACTTC; cdr3_aa: CASSQGDSSYEQYF
clone_size: .; j_call: TRBJ1-3; d_call: .; v_call: TRBV9; cdr3_length: 15; cdr3_nt: TGTGCCAGCAGCGGAATACAGGGTGCTGGAAACACCATATATTTT; cdr3_aa: CASSGIQGAGNTIYF
clone_size: .; j_call: TRBJ2-7; d_call: TRBD2; v_call: TRBV5-4; cdr3_length: 15; cdr3_nt: TGTGCCAGCAGCTTTAGCGGGAGGGCCACCAACGAGCAGTACTTC; cdr3_aa: CASSFSGRATNEQYF
clone_size: .; j_call: TRBJ2-1; d_call: .; v_call: TRBV7-8; cdr3_length: 15; cdr3_nt: TGTGCCAGCAGCTTAAACCCGGGAGTATACAATGAGCAGTTCTTC; cdr3_aa: CASSLNPGVYNEQFF
clone_size: .; j_call: TRBJ2-5; d_call: TRBD2; v_call: TRBV27; cdr3_length: 15; cdr3_nt: TGTGCCAGCCGAGATAGCGGGAGCAGGGGAGAGACCCAGTACTTC; cdr3_aa: CASRDSGSRGETQYF
clone_size: .; j_call: TRBJ1-4; d_call: TRBD1; v_call: TRBV10-3; cdr3_length: 14; cdr3_nt: TGTGCCATTCGCGGGACAGGGTTTGGTGAAAAACTGTTTTTT; cdr3_aa: CAIRGTGFGEKLFF
clone_size: .; j_call: TRBJ2-7; d_call: .; v_call: TRBV28; cdr3_length: 14; cdr3_nt: TGTGCCAGCAGTCCCCCCGGGGTGGCCTACGAGCAGTACTTC; cdr3_aa: CASSPPGVAYEQYF
clone_size: .; j_call: TRBJ2-3; d_call: TRBD2; v_call: TRBV7-9; cdr3_length: 16; cdr3_nt: TGTGCCAGCAGCTTAAGTATAGCGGGAGCCACAGATACGCAGTATTTT; cdr3_aa: CASSLSIAGATDTQYF
clone_size: .; j_call: TRBJ2-3; d_call: .; v_call: TRBV5-6; cdr3_length: 16; cdr3_nt: TGTGCCAGCAGCTTGAATCTAGCACTCCGCACAGATACGCAGTATTTT; cdr3_aa: CASSLNLALRTDTQYF
clone_size: .; j_call: TRBJ2-1; d_call: .; v_call: TRBV18; cdr3_length: 15; cdr3_nt: TGTGCCAGCTCACCACCGTCGTCTAGCGTCAATGAGCAGTTCTTC; cdr3_aa: CASSPPSSSVNEQFF
clone_size: .; j_call: TRBJ2-1; d_call: .; v_call: TRBV29-1; cdr3_length: 10; cdr3_nt: TGCAGCGTTGAGGAGCATGAGCAGTTCTTC; cdr3_aa: CSVEEHEQFF
clone_size: .; j_call: TRBJ2-2; d_call: TRBD1; v_call: TRBV5-4; cdr3_length: 13; cdr3_nt: TGTGCCAGCACTACAGGGGGTACCGGGGAGCTGTTTTTT; cdr3_aa: CASTTGGTGELFF
clone_size: .; j_call: TRBJ2-7; d_call: TRBD2; v_call: TRBV11-2; cdr3_length: 13; cdr3_nt: TGTGCCAGCAGCGGCGGGGGAACCTACGAGCAGTACTTC; cdr3_aa: CASSGGGTYEQYF